This note documents a single TCR beta chain sequence. Its antigen is not yet known. Qualities for individual bases were not recorded, and no much larger clone is one base off. The immunoSEQ multiplex PCR assay was used to generate TCR libraries, with TCR-beta and/or TCR-alpha/delta assays applied to each sample. The amplified TCR libraries were sequenced using the Illumina high-throughput platform. Processing in the source paper ran as follows. Clustering and dimensionality reduction relied on pairwise TCRdist distances among GMM-specific receptors from T cells that were either sorted ex vivo or expanded in vitro. Each clinical repertoire was assigned a mean NN-distance score, defined as the average TCRdist to the nearest 10% of tetramer-positive reference sequences. GEM TCR motif frequency was calculated as the fraction of unique TCRs that matched known GEM sequences by V/J usage and CDR3 length. Active tuberculosis was classified by linear discriminant analysis with leave-one-out cross-validation, implemented in scikit-learn. The source is immuneACCESS, and TCRdb retained only in-frame sequences with V and J called. Part of the clones is not carried over; for the studies checked, unresolved V genes explain less than half of this, and the remainder is unexplained. Clone size and the V and J calls come from that table; the DNA yielded D and trimming. The table for this sample lists about 34,000 clones; over 85% of them were counted only once. The ten top clones hold 11% of the sample.

The sample comes from a study of T cells in tuberculosis (dated by TCRdb to 2016 to 2018). Describing the broader study: In the study, CD1B tetramers and high-throughput TCR immunosequencing were combined to characterize T cells specific for the mycobacterial lipid antigen glucose monomycolate (GMM). With 9 to 11 people per group, a South African clinical cohort compared IGRA-negative adolescents, IGRA-positive adolescents with latent tuberculosis, and adults with active tuberculosis. PBMC from active tuberculosis patients were archived either before standard anti-tuberculosis treatment began or within 7 days of the start of that treatment.

The full study reports these points: Which clinical samples got chosen depended on the availability of cryopreserved specimens, and the active tuberculosis cases were adults, whereas the controls were adolescents. Smaller NN-distances were partly driven by shorter CDR3-alpha lengths in active tuberculosis patients, and statistical significance was not reached for the TCR-beta difference. An accuracy of about 90% (AUROC roughly 0.87) was reached by a classifier using the diverse GMM-specific repertoire, compared with over 65% accuracy when GEM motif frequencies were used. Active tuberculosis TCR-alpha repertoires showed smaller mean NN-distances to GMM-specific TCRs than IGRA-negative controls, suggesting clonal expansion of these TCRs.

The sample's time point label is to be understood as: new active TB diagnosis, blood taken before or within 7 days of starting treatment. The active tuberculosis patients were newly diagnosed, HIV-seronegative South African adults aged 18 years or older. Confirmation of active tuberculosis was based on positive sputum smear microscopy and/or a positive M. tuberculosis culture. Immunosequencing was performed on unsorted cryopreserved PBMC, with 100,000 or so T cells per clinical donor covered on average. The starting material was PBMCs, obtained at tuberculosis diagnosis. The sequence came from an adult with tuberculosis.

CDR3 protein: CSASGDGYTF. The DNA sequence is as follows: TGCAGCGCCTCAGGGGACGGCTACACCTTC. Recombination joined TRBV29-1 with TRBJ1-2; the D gene is perhaps TRBD1, on 6 matching bases. Via the germline V gene, CDR1 is SQVTM and CDR2 ANQGSEA. Trimming removed 7 bases from V and 8 bases from J, leaving 11 bases between the germline ends. Inclusive of the bounding cysteine and phenylalanine, the CDR3 is 10 residues long. Of the read, only the CDR3 DNA is kept; its 30 bases are in frame from base 1. With the rest looked up from the reference TRBV29-1 and TRBJ1-2 genes rather than sequenced, the full variable domain is SAVISQKPSRDICQRGTSLTIQCQVDSQVTMMFWYRQQPGQSLTLIATANQGSEATYESGFVIDKFPISRPNLTFSTLTVSNMSPEDSSIYLCSASGDGYTFGSGTRLTVV.